The rows below give T cell receptor beta chains drawn from one sample of a study of CD8 T cells in ankylosing spondylitis. TCRdb re-called the 5' RACE reads with MiXCR, one entry per CDR3 protein. The table lists some 250,000 distinct CDR3 sequences, about 24% of them singletons. The sequenced material came from blood, either unsorted or a sorted T cell fraction (not recorded which). The receptors originated from a male donor with ankylosing spondylitis or in good health (not recorded which). Each CDR3 is given with its conserved first and last residue. Each record gives: clone size, D gene, J gene, V gene, CDR3 protein. The D gene is left open where the match is weak. A row's size may be missing; if present it is once, few, many or a size class.

many	NA	TRBJ2-3	TRBV11-3	CASREGPSTDTQYF
many	NA	TRBJ2-7	TRBV29-1	CSVRGFLHEQYF
NA	NA	TRBJ2-7	TRBV7-6	CASRLTAVGGPREQYF
NA	NA	TRBJ2-1	TRBV5-6	CASSRAPGNEQFF
NA	NA	TRBJ2-7	TRBV20-1	CSASRDGYEQYF
NA	NA	TRBJ2-5	TRBV19	CASSPTGISGQETQYF
few	NA	TRBJ2-5	TRBV12-5	CASGFSTAQKYF
few	NA	TRBJ1-2	TRBV6-6	CASSPTGRYGYTF
NA	TRBD2	TRBJ2-5	TRBV7-9	CASSRTSGGSRQETQYF
few	NA	TRBJ1-1	TRBV29-1	CSVVGMNTEAFF
NA	NA	TRBJ2-1	TRBV4-2	CASSQDYILMSYNEQFF
NA	NA	TRBJ2-3	TRBV20-1	CSALWPGGTDTQYF
many	NA	TRBJ2-7	TRBV29-1	CSVEGIRSQYF
many	NA	TRBJ1-1	TRBV20-1	CSAIEGGMNTEAFF
once	NA	TRBJ2-3	TRBV20-1	CSARSPEGVDTQYF
NA	NA	TRBJ2-2	TRBV20-1	CSAGKVNTGELFF
many	NA	TRBJ2-2	TRBV29-1	CSVQFLHTGELFF
once	NA	TRBJ2-1	TRBV24-1	CATSGGSRVNEQFF
few	NA	TRBJ1-1	TRBV29-1	CSVGPFEGAETFF
many	NA	TRBJ2-2	TRBV12-3/TRBV12-4	CASSFRGGTPVGELFF
NA	NA	TRBJ2-6	TRBV4-1	CASSPMVGKKSGANVLTF
few	NA	TRBJ2-7	TRBV28	CASRLTGLAYEQYF
NA	NA	TRBJ2-1	TRBV20-1	CSAGGKAPNNEQFF
few	NA	TRBJ1-2	TRBV10-3	CAISTNYGYTF
NA	NA	TRBJ1-2	TRBV20-1	CSASGSYGYTF
many	NA	TRBJ1-3	TRBV29-1	CSVVRLSGNTIYF
many	NA	TRBJ2-3	TRBV20-1	CSASPLLRAHTDTQYF
many	TRBD1	TRBJ2-7	TRBV5-1	CASSLQGDEQYF
few	TRBD1	TRBJ2-7	TRBV7-2	CASSFRGRGEQYF
many	NA	TRBJ1-1	TRBV20-1	CSAYKGVNTEAFF
NA	NA	TRBJ1-1	TRBV27	CASSPRVGEAFF
few	TRBD2	TRBJ2-1	TRBV20-1	CSASAGGPDSGFNEQFF
NA	NA	TRBJ1-6	TRBV12-3/TRBV12-4	CATQGSHNNSPLHF
NA	NA	TRBJ1-1	TRBV5-1	CASSPRGGDTEAFF
many	NA	TRBJ2-7	TRBV28	CATSVQGMIHEQYF
NA	TRBD2	TRBJ2-1	TRBV20-1	CSAQRGGRNEQFF
few	NA	TRBJ2-1	TRBV13	CASSLELSGRGEQFF
NA	NA	TRBJ2-7	TRBV12-3/TRBV12-4	CASSHTPRTASYEQYF